This TCR beta chain was sequenced for a study of cytomegalovirus exposure and HLA in healthy donors. The PCR made use of 60 Vbeta and 13 Jbeta primers. Assay used: immunoSEQ multiplex PCR; TCRdb lists only in-frame clones, some missing. The table includes around 61,000 clones, approximately 64% detected once. The CDR3 is 12 amino acids. V lost 6 bases, J lost 16 bases, and 6 bases stayed unmatched. Germline CDR1 and CDR2: MNHNY and SVGAGI (reference sequence). Sequenced: PBMCs. This receptor was obtained from a man aged 40-49 years in good health and CMV-seropositive. V is TRBV6-6 and J is TRBJ2-4; 13 nucleotides agree with TRBD2. CDR3: CASRVLAGGVYF. DNA for the CDR3: TGTGCCAGCAGGGTACTAGCGGGAGGGGTCTACTTC.